The text below deals with one T cell receptor (beta chain). Germline CDR1 MNHEY, CDR2 SVGEGT. This CDR3 spans 13 amino acids. V dropped 6 bases and J dropped 6 bases, with 14 bases sitting between them. This record belongs to a study of control samples from healthy donors and cancer patients. Profiling relied on immunoSEQ multiplex PCR, and the TCRdb table lists in-frame clones only, not all of them. The sample contains some 160,000 clones, about 89% of which appear only once. Source material: blood. The chain recombines TRBV6-2 or TRBV6-3 with TRBJ1-1; a weak D match, TRBD1 (5 bases). This clonotype was obtained from a man aged 30-40 years in good health. The CDR3 DNA sequence: TGTGCCAGCAGCCGTGGGGGGGGAGCTGAAGCTTTCTTT. The encoded protein is CASSRGGGAEAFF.